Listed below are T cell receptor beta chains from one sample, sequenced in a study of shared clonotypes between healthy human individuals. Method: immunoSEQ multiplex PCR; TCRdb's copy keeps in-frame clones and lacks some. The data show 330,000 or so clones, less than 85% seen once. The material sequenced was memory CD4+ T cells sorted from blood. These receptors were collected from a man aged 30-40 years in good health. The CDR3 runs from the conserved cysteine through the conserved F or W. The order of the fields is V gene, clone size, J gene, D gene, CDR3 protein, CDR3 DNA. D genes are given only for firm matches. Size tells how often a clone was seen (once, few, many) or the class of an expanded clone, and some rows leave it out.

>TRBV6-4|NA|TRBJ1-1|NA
CASRREMNTEAFF
TGTGCCAGCAGGAGGGAGATGAACACTGAAGCTTTCTTT
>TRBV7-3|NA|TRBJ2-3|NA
CASSQMTATDTQYF
TGTGCCAGCAGCCAGATGACAGCTACAGATACGCAGTATTTT
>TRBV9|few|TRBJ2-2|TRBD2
CASSVVEAGGRRAGELFF
TGTGCCAGCAGCGTAGTGGAAGCGGGAGGGCGTAGGGCCGGGGAGCTGTTTTTT
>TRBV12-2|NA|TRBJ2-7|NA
CASRFCAGGLEEQYF
TGTGCAAGTCGCTTTTGTGCAGGGGGCCTGGAGGAGCAGTACTTC
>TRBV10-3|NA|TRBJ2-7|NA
CAISEGSGSYEQYF
TGTGCCATCAGTGAGGGAAGCGGATCCTACGAGCAGTACTTC
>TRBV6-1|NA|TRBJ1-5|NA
CASTRGGSSNQPQHF
TGTGCCAGCACCAGGGGAGGCTCGAGCAATCAGCCCCAGCATTTT
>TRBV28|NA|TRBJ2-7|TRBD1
CASNPTWGTGNTYEQYF
TGTGCCAGCAACCCAACTTGGGGGACAGGGAATACCTACGAGCAGTACTTC
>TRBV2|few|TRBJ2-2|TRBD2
CASSETSGGGELFF
TGTGCCAGCAGTGAGACTAGCGGAGGCGGGGAGCTGTTTTTT
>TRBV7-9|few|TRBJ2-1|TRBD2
CASSPGLAGVNEQFF
TGTGCCAGCAGCCCCGGACTAGCGGGAGTCAATGAGCAGTTCTTC
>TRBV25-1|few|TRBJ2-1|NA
CASSAPGSSYNEQFF
TGTGCCAGCAGTGCCCCGGGCAGCTCCTACAATGAGCAGTTCTTC
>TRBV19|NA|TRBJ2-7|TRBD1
CASSTGQGYEQYF
TGTGCCAGTAGTACCGGACAGGGCTACGAGCAGTACTTC
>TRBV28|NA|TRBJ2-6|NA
CASSPHRAGANVLTF
TGTGCCAGCAGCCCACACAGGGCCGGGGCCAACGTCCTGACTTTC
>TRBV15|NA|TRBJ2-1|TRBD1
CATSTDRGNNEQFF
TGTGCCACCAGCACGGACAGGGGGAACAATGAGCAGTTCTTC
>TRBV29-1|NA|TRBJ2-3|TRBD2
CSVEGGLAGGTDTQYF
TGCAGCGTTGAAGGGGGACTAGCGGGAGGCACAGATACGCAGTATTTT
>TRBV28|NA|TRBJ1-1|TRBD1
CASKSDRGPGVTEAFF
TGTGCCAGCAAGAGCGACAGGGGGCCCGGGGTCACTGAAGCTTTCTTT
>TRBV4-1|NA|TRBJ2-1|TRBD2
CASSLTSGSAHEQFF
TGCGCCAGCAGCCTTACTAGCGGGAGCGCCCATGAGCAGTTCTTC
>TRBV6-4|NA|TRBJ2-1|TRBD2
CASSKEAGGHNEQFF
TGTGCCAGCAGTAAAGAAGCGGGAGGGCACAATGAGCAGTTCTTC